The rows below give T cell receptor beta chains drawn from one sample of a study of blood T cells in healthy people across ages. TCRdb redid the calling of the 5' RACE reads with MiXCR, one entry per CDR3 protein. Among approximately 2,000,000 distinct CDR3 sequences listed, 35% to 50% were seen once. What was sequenced was blood. The source is a human donor in good health. Both conserved end residues are part of each CDR3. Fields, in order: V gene, clone size, D gene, J gene, CDR3 protein, CDR3 DNA. D genes are given only for firm matches. Rows may omit the clone size; those that give it use once, few, many or a size class.

>TRBV6-2/TRBV6-3|few|TRBD1|TRBJ2-6
CASSYSWDSSHSGANVLTF
TGTGCCAGCAGTTACTCCTGGGACAGTTCCCACTCTGGGGCCAACGTCCTGACTTTC
>TRBV7-6|once|NA|TRBJ2-1
CASSLPGSGEQFF
TGTGCCAGCAGCTTACCGGGGTCTGGTGAGCAGTTCTTC
>TRBV25-1|NA|NA|TRBJ1-2
CASSVPDIRGYTF
TGTGCCAGCAGTGTCCCGGACATTCGTGGCTACACCTTC
>TRBV7-6|NA|NA|TRBJ2-7
CASSISGQGGLHEQYF
TGTGCCAGCAGCATATCAGGGCAGGGGGGCTTGCACGAGCAGTACTTC
>TRBV11-3|NA|NA|TRBJ2-5
CASSSPGTMGFETQYF
TGTGCCAGCAGCTCTCCCGGAACAATGGGTTTTGAGACCCAGTACTTC
>TRBV6-5|NA|NA|TRBJ1-2
CASSSSAGNGYTF
TGTGCCAGCAGTTCCAGTGCGGGGAATGGCTACACCTTC
>TRBV12-3/TRBV12-4|NA|TRBD2|TRBJ2-3
CASSSTGLAGAGNTQYF
TGTGCCAGCAGTTCCACCGGACTAGCGGGGGCGGGGAATACGCAGTATTTT
>TRBV20-1|NA|NA|TRBJ2-1
CSALAGTNNEQFF
TGCAGTGCCTTAGCAGGGACAAACAATGAGCAGTTCTTC
>TRBV6-2/TRBV6-3|NA|NA|TRBJ2-7
CASSSILLTGFHYEQYF
TGTGCCAGCAGTTCTATCTTACTCACGGGGTTCCACTACGAGCAGTACTTC
>TRBV7-9|NA|TRBD1|TRBJ1-2
CASSSDRLEYGYTF
TGTGCCAGCAGCTCGGACAGGCTCGAATACGGCTACACCTTC
>TRBV7-3|NA|NA|TRBJ2-7
CASSLSPGLIYEQYF
TGTGCCAGCAGCTTAAGTCCAGGGTTAATCTACGAGCAGTACTTC
>TRBV13|NA|NA|TRBJ1-1
CASSQQKGNTEAFF
TGTGCCAGCAGCCAACAGAAGGGGAACACTGAAGCTTTCTTT
>TRBV24-1|NA|NA|TRBJ2-3
CATSSDLGDTQYF
TGTGCCACCAGTTCAGACCTCGGAGATACGCAGTATTTT
>TRBV5-1|few|NA|TRBJ1-4
CASSLEVWGAATNEKLFF
TGCGCCAGCAGCTTGGAGGTTTGGGGAGCTGCAACTAATGAAAAACTGTTTTTT
>TRBV12-3/TRBV12-4|NA|NA|TRBJ1-5
CASSYQNNQPQHF
TGTGCCAGCAGTTACCAGAACAATCAGCCCCAGCATTTT
>TRBV30|NA|NA|TRBJ1-2
CAWSGGVGGYTF
TGTGCCTGGAGTGGTGGGGTGGGGGGCTACACCTTC
>TRBV6-2/TRBV6-3|few|NA|TRBJ2-7
CASSYSTGTFEQYF
TGTGCCAGCAGTTACTCGACGGGGACTTTCGAGCAGTACTTC
>TRBV7-2|few|TRBD2|TRBJ2-7
CASSIAGTSSYEQYF
TGTGCCAGCAGTATAGCGGGGACCAGCTCCTACGAGCAGTACTTC
>TRBV29-1|NA|TRBD1|TRBJ1-4
CSVDPGQGGEKLFF
TGCAGCGTGGATCCGGGACAGGGTGGTGAAAAACTGTTTTTT
>TRBV2|NA|NA|TRBJ1-1
CASTDYGVNTEAFF
TGTGCCAGCACAGATTACGGGGTGAACACTGAAGCTTTCTTT
>TRBV7-3|NA|NA|TRBJ1-2
CASSSSEAPYGYTF
TGTGCCAGCAGCTCTTCTGAGGCCCCCTATGGCTACACCTTC
>TRBV6-2/TRBV6-3|NA|TRBD2|TRBJ2-5
CASSWTWTSGGRQETQYF
TGTGCCAGCAGTTGGACCTGGACTAGCGGGGGGCGGCAAGAGACCCAGTACTTC
>TRBV29-1|NA|NA|TRBJ2-5
CSVEGSGFQETQYF
TGCAGCGTCGAGGGTTCAGGTTTCCAAGAGACCCAGTACTTC
>TRBV4-1|few|TRBD1|TRBJ2-7
CASSQDRGLAYEQYF
TGCGCCAGCAGCCAAGACAGGGGGCTGGCGTACGAGCAGTACTTC
>TRBV4-1|NA|TRBD1|TRBJ1-2
CASSQEGRGAYGYTF
TGCGCCAGCAGCCAAGAGGGCAGGGGGGCTTATGGCTACACCTTC
>TRBV27|many|NA|TRBJ2-7
CVQMDHSYVQYF
TGTGTTCAAATGGACCATAGTTACGTGCAGTACTTC
>TRBV28|few|NA|TRBJ2-7
CASRKAMEEQYF
TGTGCCAGCAGGAAAGCCATGGAAGAGCAGTACTTC
>TRBV30|NA|NA|TRBJ2-6
CAWSVRFTVLTF
TGTGCCTGGAGTGTACGGTTCACTGTCCTGACTTTC
>TRBV4-3|few|TRBD2|TRBJ2-5
CASSQVGSGGETQYF
TGCGCCAGCAGCCAAGTGGGGTCCGGGGGGGAGACCCAGTACTTC
>TRBV29-1|NA|NA|TRBJ2-3
CSVTPLELALSTDTRYF
TGCAGCGTAACCCCACTCGAACTTGCCTTAAGCACAGATACGCGGTATTTT
>TRBV4-1|few|NA|TRBJ1-2
CASSQEYPGPNYGYTF
TGCGCCAGCAGCCAAGAATATCCAGGGCCTAACTATGGCTACACCTTC
>TRBV12-3/TRBV12-4|few|NA|TRBJ2-7
CASSFRGGRDYEQYF
TGTGCCAGCAGTTTTAGGGGGGGGCGTGATTACGAGCAGTACTTC
>TRBV7-2|NA|TRBD1|TRBJ1-2
CASSTTGSVYGYTF
TGTGCCAGCAGCACGACAGGGTCCGTTTATGGCTACACCTTC
>TRBV7-2|NA|NA|TRBJ2-5
CASISIGGEETQYF
TGTGCCAGCATTTCAATTGGGGGTGAGGAGACCCAGTACTTC
>TRBV7-2|NA|NA|TRBJ1-5
CASSEYNQPQHF
TGTGCCAGCAGCGAGTACAATCAGCCCCAGCATTTT
>TRBV15|few|TRBD1|TRBJ2-5
CATTEKGSRGLLGLMETQYF
TGTGCCACCACCGAGAAGGGGTCCAGGGGGCTCCTAGGACTCATGGAGACCCAGTACTTC
>TRBV5-6|few|TRBD1|TRBJ1-1
CASSGGTANTEAFF
TGTGCCAGCAGCGGCGGGACAGCGAACACTGAAGCTTTCTTT
>TRBV20-1|NA|NA|TRBJ2-5
CSYEGGPGSQETQYF
TGCAGTTACGAGGGTGGTCCAGGGAGCCAAGAGACCCAGTACTTC
>TRBV5-1|NA|NA|TRBJ2-1
CASSQGTGNEQFF
TGCGCCAGCAGCCAAGGGACTGGCAATGAGCAGTTCTTC
>TRBV7-8|NA|TRBD1|TRBJ2-7
CASSLPLQGAGLYEQYF
TGTGCCAGCAGCTTACCCTTACAGGGGGCTGGTTTATACGAGCAGTACTTC
>TRBV4-3|many|NA|TRBJ2-1
CASSQAVGATYNEQFF
TGCGCCAGCAGCCAAGCGGTTGGGGCTACCTACAATGAGCAGTTCTTC
>TRBV5-6|NA|NA|TRBJ2-1
CASSYSTGRPNEQFF
TGTGCCAGCAGCTATTCGACCGGGCGCCCTAATGAGCAGTTCTTC
>TRBV20-1|few|TRBD2|TRBJ2-1
CSAGGLNNEQFF
TGCAGTGCTGGGGGACTAAACAATGAGCAGTTCTTC
>TRBV6-5|NA|TRBD1|TRBJ1-6
CASRYNAGGQGGLSSPLHF
TGTGCCAGCAGATATAACGCCGGCGGACAGGGTGGGTTGAGTTCACCCCTCCACTTT
>TRBV20-1|NA|NA|TRBJ1-2
CSANTWDLPGNYGYTF
TGCAGTGCCAATACCTGGGACCTCCCTGGGAACTATGGCTACACCTTC
>TRBV10-3|few|TRBD2|TRBJ2-7
CAIGGTSGNEQYF
TGTGCCATCGGCGGGACTAGCGGTAACGAGCAGTACTTC
>TRBV7-2|NA|NA|TRBJ2-1
CASSLAGARSYNEQFF
TGTGCCAGCAGCTTAGCGGGGGCACGCTCCTACAATGAGCAGTTCTTC
>TRBV28|once|NA|TRBJ1-2
CASTLMGTYGYTF
TGTGCCAGCACCTTGATGGGCACCTATGGCTACACCTTC
>TRBV29-1|NA|TRBD1|TRBJ2-5
CSVENTGGEETQYF
TGCAGCGTTGAGAACACAGGGGGCGAAGAGACCCAGTACTTC
>TRBV2|NA|NA|TRBJ2-4
CASSVASIAKNVQYF
TGTGCCAGCAGTGTTGCATCTATAGCCAAAAACGTTCAGTACTTC
>TRBV28|few|TRBD1|TRBJ2-7
CASRQGQLRSYEQYF
TGTGCCAGCAGACAGGGACAGTTACGCTCCTACGAGCAGTACTTC
>TRBV24-1|NA|NA|TRBJ2-7
CATQGSGSYEQYF
TGTGCCACCCAAGGGAGCGGTTCCTACGAGCAGTACTTC
>TRBV28|NA|TRBD2|TRBJ2-5
CASRNTNGGASETQYF
TGTGCCAGCAGGAACACCAACGGGGGGGCCTCAGAGACCCAGTACTTC
>TRBV12-3/TRBV12-4|NA|TRBD1|TRBJ1-4
CASSLRHEHRGSTNEKLFF
TGTGCCAGCAGTCTTCGACACGAACACAGGGGGTCAACTAATGAAAAACTGTTTTTT
>TRBV18|NA|NA|TRBJ2-5
CASSPPAGPGLETQYF
TGTGCCAGCTCACCACCTGCAGGCCCCGGGTTGGAGACCCAGTACTTC
>TRBV20-1|many|NA|TRBJ2-1
CSASSLSSYNEQFF
TGCAGTGCTTCTAGTCTGAGCTCCTACAATGAGCAGTTCTTC
>TRBV7-9|NA|TRBD2|TRBJ2-1
CANSPLLAVNEQFF
TGTGCCAACAGCCCCTTACTAGCGGTCAATGAGCAGTTCTTC
>TRBV12-3/TRBV12-4|NA|NA|TRBJ1-4
CASSFTGREKLFF
TGTGCCAGCAGTTTCACAGGGCGTGAAAAACTGTTTTTT
>TRBV27|NA|NA|TRBJ2-1
CASSFGSRHNEQFF
TGTGCCAGCAGTTTTGGCTCTCGCCACAATGAGCAGTTCTTC
>TRBV28|NA|NA|TRBJ2-7
CASRSRVGYEQYF
TGTGCCAGCAGGAGCAGGGTGGGCTACGAGCAGTACTTC